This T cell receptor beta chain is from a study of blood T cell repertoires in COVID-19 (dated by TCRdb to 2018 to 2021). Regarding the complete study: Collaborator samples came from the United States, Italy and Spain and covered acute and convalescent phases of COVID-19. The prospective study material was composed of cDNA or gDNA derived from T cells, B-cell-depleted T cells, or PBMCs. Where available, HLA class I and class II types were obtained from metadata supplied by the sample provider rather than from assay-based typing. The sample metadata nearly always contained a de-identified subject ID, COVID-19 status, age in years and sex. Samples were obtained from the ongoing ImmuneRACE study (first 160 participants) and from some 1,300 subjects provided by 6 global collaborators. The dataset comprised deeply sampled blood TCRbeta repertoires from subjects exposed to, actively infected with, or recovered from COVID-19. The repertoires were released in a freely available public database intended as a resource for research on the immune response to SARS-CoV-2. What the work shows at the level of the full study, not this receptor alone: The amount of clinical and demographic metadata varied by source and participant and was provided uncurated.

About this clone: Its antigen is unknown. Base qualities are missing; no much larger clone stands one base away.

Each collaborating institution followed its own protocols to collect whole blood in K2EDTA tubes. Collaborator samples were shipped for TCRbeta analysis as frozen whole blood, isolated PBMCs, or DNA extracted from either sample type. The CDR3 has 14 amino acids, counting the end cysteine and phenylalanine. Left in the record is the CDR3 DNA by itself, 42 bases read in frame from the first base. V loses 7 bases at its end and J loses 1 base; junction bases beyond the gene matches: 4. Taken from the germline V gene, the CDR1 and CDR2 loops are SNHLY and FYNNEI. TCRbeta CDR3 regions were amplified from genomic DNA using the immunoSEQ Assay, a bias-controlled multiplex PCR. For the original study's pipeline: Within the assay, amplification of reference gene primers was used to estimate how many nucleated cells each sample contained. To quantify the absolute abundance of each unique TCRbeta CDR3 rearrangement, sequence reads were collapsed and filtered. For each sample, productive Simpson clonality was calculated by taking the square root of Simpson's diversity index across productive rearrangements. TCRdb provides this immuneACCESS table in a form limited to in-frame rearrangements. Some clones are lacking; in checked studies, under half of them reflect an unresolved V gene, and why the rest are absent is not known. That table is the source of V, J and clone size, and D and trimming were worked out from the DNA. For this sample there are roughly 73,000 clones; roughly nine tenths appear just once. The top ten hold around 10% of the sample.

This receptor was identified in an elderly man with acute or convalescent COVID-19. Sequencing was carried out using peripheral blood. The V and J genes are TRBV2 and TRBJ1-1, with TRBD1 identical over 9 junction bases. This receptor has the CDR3 CASTGQGRNTEAFF. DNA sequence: TGTGCCAGCACTGGACAGGGGCGGAACACTGAAGCTTTCTTT.